The clone carrying this TCR beta chain has a count of ten or more. What it binds is not known. Genomic DNA provided the template from which TCR beta CDR3 was amplified by two-round multiplex PCR. First-round PCR amplification was performed with primers specific to each TRBV and TRBJ gene. From the multiplex PCR reads, TCRdb called clonotypes with MiXCR, one entry per CDR3 protein. This table holds tens of thousands of distinct CDR3 sequences, 31% found once. The data are from a study of prognosis after radiotherapy for stage I lung cancer. Study overall: Medical inoperability was considered to apply to all enrolled non-small cell lung cancer patients. The study, taken as a whole, reports: Reduced unique TCR clone counts were recorded after stereotactic body radiation therapy, with a median of 10,088 versus 6,861.

With 1 base removed from V and 8 bases from J, the gap between germline ends came to 18 bases. The germline CDR1 and CDR2 sequences are SGHAT and FQDESV (reference sequence). The CDR3 has 15 residues. The sequence was collected from a donor older than 45 with non-small cell lung cancer. The chain links TRBV11-1 to TRBJ2-7, with D perhaps TRBD2 (6 bases). Sequenced here: PBMCs, sampled before or after stereotactic body radiation therapy (not recorded which). The DNA for the CDR3 is TGTGCCAGCAGCTTAGGTCGGGACTCTTACGGGAAGCAGTACTTC. Its protein is CASSLGRDSYGKQYF.